Following are 6 T cell receptor beta chains from one sample sequenced in a study of cytomegalovirus exposure and HLA in healthy donors. With 60 Vbeta and 13 Jbeta primers, the PCR was carried out. Sequenced by immunoSEQ multiplex PCR; TCRdb stores in-frame clones only, minus some. The sample has more than 140,000 clones; over 60% are singletons. Input material: PBMCs. The source is a woman between 25 and 40 years old in good health and CMV-seropositive.

V and J are TRBV15 and TRBJ1-2; TRBD1 matches at 11 bases. The CDR3 length is 18 residues. The germline CDR1 and CDR2 sequences are LNHNV and YYDKDF (reference sequence). V lost 3 bases, J lost 8 bases, and 17 bases stayed unmatched. CDR3 sequence reads: CATSSSGQGVFRRGGYTF. DNA of the CDR3: TGTGCCACCAGCAGCTCGGGACAGGGGGTCTTTAGGCGCGGAGGCTACACCTTC.

V is TRBV2 and J is TRBJ1-3; D perhaps matches TRBD1 (6 bases). With 10 bases removed from V and 0 bases from J, the gap between germline ends came to 13 bases. The CDR3 totals 14 residues. Looked up from germline, CDR1 is SNHLY and CDR2 is FYNNEI. CDR3 nucleotide sequence: TGTGCCACAAAGGGGGACCCCTCTGGAAACACCATATATTTT. Its translation: CATKGDPSGNTIYF.

The rearrangement uses TRBV7-8 and TRBJ1-1; tentatively, D is TRBD1 (5 bases). This CDR3 spans 17 amino acids. Germline V gene lookup returns CDR1 SGHVS and CDR2 FQNEAQ. V was cut by 1 base and J by 4 bases, with 19 bases left in between. The CDR3 loop is CASSLVGQGLGGTEAFF. The CDR3 region has the DNA TGTGCCAGCAGCTTAGTTGGGCAGGGTTTGGGGGGCACTGAAGCTTTCTTT.

The chain employs TRBV11-2 and TRBJ2-7; 8 positions match TRBD2. There are 19 residues in the CDR3. Germline lookup yields CDR1 SGHAT and CDR2 FQNNGV. Trimming removed 1 base from V and 3 bases from J; junction bases left unmatched: 17. The CDR3 nucleotides read TGTGCCAGCAGCTTAGTGGGGGGAGGGACTAGTAGGAGGGACTACGAGCAGTACTTC. Its translation is CASSLVGGGTSRRDYEQYF.

The genes are TRBV13 and TRBJ2-3, with TRBD1 matching 8 bases. V lost 5 bases, J lost 4 bases, and 11 bases stayed unmatched. The germline CDR1 and CDR2 sequences are PRHDT and FYEKMQ (reference sequence). The CDR3 spans 16 residues. The CDR3 region is CASSRDRGSVADTQYF. The CDR3 DNA reads as TGTGCCAGCAGCCGTGACAGGGGATCGGTGGCAGATACGCAGTATTTT.

Of note for this clone: Other DNA sequences in this sample translate to the same CDR3. The rearrangement links TRBV27 to TRBJ1-5, with TRBD1 identical over 10 bases. This CDR3 comprises 14 residues. Germline V CDR1 and CDR2: MNHEY, SMNVEV (reference sequence). V shed 8 bases and J 7 bases; nucleotides not matched to a gene: 8. CDR3 amino acids: CASRQGARRQPQHF. The DNA for the CDR3 is TGTGCCAGCCGACAGGGGGCGAGGAGGCAGCCCCAGCATTTT.